The present TCR beta chain was sequenced within a study of human T cells and chemical hapten exposure. Turning to the study itself: Diphenylcyclopropenone, dosed weekly to the scalp, was given to patients throughout the roughly 23-week study. Study conclusions and caveats: TCRs exceeding 1 in 1000 frequency stayed unchanged with DPC sensitization.

Regarding time point: pre-sensitization, week 0. Indicated treatment: therapeutic diphenylcyclopropenone sensitization with weekly scalp DPC. Total RNA was extracted from unfractionated whole blood. Alopecia patients deemed DPC-suitable, aged 18 to 70, excluding pregnancy. The CDR3 spans 11 residues. The germline V gene encodes CDR1 MNHEY and CDR2 SVGEGT. Unique molecular identifiers were attached to individual cDNA molecules within the library. TCRdb reprocessed the RACE reads with MiXCR, giving one entry per CDR3 protein. This table has some 57,000 distinct CDR3 sequences, 8.5% to 10% appearing once. Points on this clonotype: Its antigen is as yet unknown. A much larger clone lies a single base off, so this may be a read error.

The rearrangement joins TRBV6-2 or TRBV6-3 to TRBJ2-7; D uncertain. This sequence originates from a woman younger than 45 with alopecia areata. Some clones in this sample may be carry-over from other donors' samples. Sequenced here: whole blood, sampled in connection with sensitization to the hapten diphenylcyclopropenone (DPC). The CDR3 sequence is CASSDSTEQYF. CDR3 in DNA: TGTGCCAGCAGTGACTCGACCGAGCAGTACTTC.